Shown below are 2 T cell receptor beta chains from a single sample sequenced in a study of blood T cells in healthy people across ages. Combining a sample-barcoded 5' primer with a J-beta primer mix, a second PCR ran for roughly 7 to 12 cycles. MiXCR was run by TCRdb on the 5' RACE reads, yielding one entry per CDR3 protein. The data contain around 800,000 distinct CDR3 sequences, approximately 24% of them singletons. Separately, the same data were catalogued under a study of T cells of mothers and their children.

The specimen sequenced was blood. These receptor sequences come from a boy younger than 18 in good health.

Points on this clonotype: Since a much larger clone is just one base distant, this may be a read error. V is TRBV9 and J is TRBJ2-6, with no clear D. The CDR3 runs 16 residues. The V gene's germline CDR1 is SGDLS and CDR2 YYNGEE. With 0 bases removed from V and 4 bases from J, the gap between germline ends came to 11 bases. CDR3 DNA: TGTGCCAGCAGCGTAGATATAACGAGGGGGGCCAACGTCCTGACTTTC. It translates to CASSVDITRGANVLTF.

V is TRBV28 and J is TRBJ2-7, with TRBD1 matching over 10 bases. With the DNA end fitting TRBJ2-5 better, the J assignment may be wrong. The CDR3 has 16 amino acids. Germline lookup yields CDR1 MDHEN and CDR2 SYDVKM. In DNA, the CDR3 is TGTGCCAGCAGTTTAAGAAGGGGACAGGGGTTGCAGACCCAGTACTTC. It encodes CASSLRRGQGLQTQYF.